This entry is about one TCR beta chain. This sample was taken from a study of control samples from healthy donors and cancer patients. The repertoire was sequenced with immunoSEQ multiplex PCR; TCRdb's copy has only in-frame clones and lacks some. The sample consists of over 150,000 clones, over 85% of them appearing once. CDR3 length equals 21 residues. Sample: blood. The chain employs TRBV21-1 and TRBJ2-1; whether TRBD2, the table's D call, matches the DNA was not checked. TRBV21-1 is a pseudogene. The TCR originated in a man in his forties in good health. In DNA, the CDR3 is TGTGCCAGCAGCAAAAGGCCCACTAAGGTAGACGACCTGAGCTCCTACAATGAGCAGTTCTTC. Protein: CASSKRPTKVDDLSSYNEQFF.